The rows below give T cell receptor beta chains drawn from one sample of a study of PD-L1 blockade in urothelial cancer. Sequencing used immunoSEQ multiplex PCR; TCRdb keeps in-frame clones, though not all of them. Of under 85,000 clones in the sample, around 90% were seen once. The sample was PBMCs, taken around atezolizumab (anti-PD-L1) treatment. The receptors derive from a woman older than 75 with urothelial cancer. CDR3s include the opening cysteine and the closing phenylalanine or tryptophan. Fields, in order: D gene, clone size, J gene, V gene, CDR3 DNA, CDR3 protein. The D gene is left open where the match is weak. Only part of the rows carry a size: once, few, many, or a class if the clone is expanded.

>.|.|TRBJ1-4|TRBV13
TGTGCCAGCAGCTTAAGAGGGAGTAATGAAAAACTGTTTTTT
CASSLRGSNEKLFF
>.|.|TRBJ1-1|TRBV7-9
TGTGCCAGCAGCCAAGGGAGGGACACTGAAGCTTTCTTT
CASSQGRDTEAFF
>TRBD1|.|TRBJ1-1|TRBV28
TGTGCCAGCCATGGGACAGCGAACACTGAAGCTTTCTTT
CASHGTANTEAFF
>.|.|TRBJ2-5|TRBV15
TGTGCCACCAGCAGCGGGACTCAAGAGACCCAGTACTTC
CATSSGTQETQYF
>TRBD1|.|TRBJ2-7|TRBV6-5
TGTGCCAGCAGCAGACAGGGATCCTACGAGCAGTACTTC
CASSRQGSYEQYF
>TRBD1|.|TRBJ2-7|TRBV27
TGTGCCAGCAGTTCCCGGGACAGGGACGAGCAGTACTTC
CASSSRDRDEQYF
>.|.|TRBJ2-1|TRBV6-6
TGTGCCAGCACCATAGGGGTGGGGGAGCAGTTCTTC
CASTIGVGEQFF
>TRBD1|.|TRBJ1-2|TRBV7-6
TGTGCCAGCAGCTTAGAAACAGGGGGCGGTGGCTACACCTTC
CASSLETGGGGYTF
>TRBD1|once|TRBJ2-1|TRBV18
TGTGCCAGCTCACACAGGGGATCCTACAATGAGCAGTTCTTC
CASSHRGSYNEQFF
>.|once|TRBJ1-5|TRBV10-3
TGTGCCATCAGTAGTGACGGGCAGCCCCAGCATTTT
CAISSDGQPQHF
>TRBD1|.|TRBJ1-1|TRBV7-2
TGTGCCAGCAGCCCATCCTACAGGGGTACTGAAGCTTTCTTT
CASSPSYRGTEAFF
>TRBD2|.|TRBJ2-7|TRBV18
TGTGCCAGCTCACCACCGAGCGGGATGGGGTACGAGCAGTACTTC
CASSPPSGMGYEQYF
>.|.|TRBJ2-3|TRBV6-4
TGTGCCAGCAGTGACTTGGTGAGGGAGGATACGCAGTATTTT
CASSDLVREDTQYF
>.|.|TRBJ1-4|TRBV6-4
TGTGCCAGCAGTGAGTCGGGGGGTCAAGGAGAAAAACTGTTTTTT
CASSESGGQGEKLFF
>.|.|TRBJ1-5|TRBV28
TGTGCCAGCAGTCTATACAGGGTTGATCAGCCCCAGCATTTT
CASSLYRVDQPQHF
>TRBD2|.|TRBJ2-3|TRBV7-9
TGTGCCAGCAGCTTACTAGCTGAGACTAGCGAGTATTTT
CASSLLAETSEYF
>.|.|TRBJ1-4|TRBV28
TGTGCCAGCAACCGGGGGGCGGCGGAAAAACTGTTTTTT
CASNRGAAEKLFF
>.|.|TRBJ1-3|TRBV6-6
TGTGCCAGCAGTTACTCTCCCGTCCTCTCTGGAAACACCATATATTTT
CASSYSPVLSGNTIYF
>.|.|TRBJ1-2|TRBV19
TGTGCCAGTATCAGCCGGACAGCAACTAACTATGGCTACACCTTC
CASISRTATNYGYTF
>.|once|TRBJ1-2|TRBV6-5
TGTGCCAGCAGTTCTCCTAACCGGGCGGGCCCCTATGGCTACACCTTC
CASSSPNRAGPYGYTF
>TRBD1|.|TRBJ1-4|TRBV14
TGTGCCAGCAGCCATTATGACAGGGGCAGAGAAAAACTGTTTTTT
CASSHYDRGREKLFF
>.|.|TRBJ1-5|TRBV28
TGTGCCAGCTATAGTGGAGGCGGCAATCAGCCCCAGCATTTT
CASYSGGGNQPQHF
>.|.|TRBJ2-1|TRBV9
TGTGCCAGCAGCGTAGGAATGGGACTCCCCCACAATGAGCAGTTCTTC
CASSVGMGLPHNEQFF
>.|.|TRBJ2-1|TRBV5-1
TGCGCCAGCAGCTCGGCAGCTACGGGGAATGAGCAGTTCTTC
CASSSAATGNEQFF
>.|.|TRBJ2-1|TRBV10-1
TGCGCCAGCAGTGTTACTAGCACCAATGAGCAGTTCTTC
CASSVTSTNEQFF
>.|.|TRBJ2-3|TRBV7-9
TGTGCCAGCAGCTTGGGGGCGACAGCAGATACGCAGTATTTT
CASSLGATADTQYF
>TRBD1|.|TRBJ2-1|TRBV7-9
TGTGCCAGCAGCTCAAGACAGGGGAGGTTCGATGAGCAGTTCTTC
CASSSRQGRFDEQFF
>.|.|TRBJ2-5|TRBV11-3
TGTGCCAGCAGCTTACATGGGACTCCCTGGGAGACCCAGTACTTC
CASSLHGTPWETQYF
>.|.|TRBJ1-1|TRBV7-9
TGTGCCAGCAGCTTAGCGCCGACAGCTGAAGCTTTCTTT
CASSLAPTAEAFF
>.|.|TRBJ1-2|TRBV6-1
TGTGCCAGCAGTGCTTCCTTCGGGGATGGCTACACCTTC
CASSASFGDGYTF
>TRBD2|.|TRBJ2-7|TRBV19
TGTGCCAGTAGTTCACGTAGCGGGATAACTTACGAGCAGTACTTC
CASSSRSGITYEQYF
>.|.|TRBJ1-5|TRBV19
TGTGCCAGTAGTACCGTCGGAGGTCAGCCCCAGCATTTT
CASSTVGGQPQHF
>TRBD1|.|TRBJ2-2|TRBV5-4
TGTGCCAGCAGCCGTGGGACAGGGCTCACCGGGGAGCTGTTTTTT
CASSRGTGLTGELFF
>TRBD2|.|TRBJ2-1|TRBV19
TGTGCCAGTAGTATCCAGAGGAGCGGGAGGAGGAATGAGCAGTTCTTC
CASSIQRSGRRNEQFF
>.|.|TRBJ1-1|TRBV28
TGTGCCACCAGACAGGAGTCGAGGACTGAAGCTTTCTTT
CATRQESRTEAFF